Listed below are T cell receptor beta chains from one sample, sequenced in a study of tumor and adjacent non-tumor tissue in lung cancer. TCRdb processed the multiplex PCR reads anew with MiXCR; each CDR3 protein has one entry. The sample includes around 200,000 distinct CDR3 sequences, around 71% of them seen just once. Sequenced input: lung tumor tissue. These receptors originate from a man between 60 and 75 years old with non-small cell lung cancer. The CDR3 runs from the conserved cysteine through the conserved F or W. A D gene is named only where the DNA matches it firmly. Size values are once, few and many counts, or a class for expanded clones, and some rows have none.

j_call: TRBJ1-5
d_call: .
v_call: TRBV28
clone_size: .
cdr3_nt: TGTGCCAGTCAGGGGAATAATCAGCCCAAGCATTTT
cdr3_aa: CASQGNNQPKHF

j_call: TRBJ2-5
d_call: .
v_call: TRBV29-1
clone_size: few
cdr3_nt: TGCAGCGTTGGGGGGGGGAGGGGGGAGACCCAGTACTTC
cdr3_aa: CSVGGGRGETQYF

j_call: TRBJ2-1
d_call: TRBD2
v_call: TRBV28
clone_size: many
cdr3_nt: TGTGCCAGCAAGCTAGCGGGAGGGCCTTACAATGAGCAGTTCTTC
cdr3_aa: CASKLAGGPYNEQFF

j_call: TRBJ1-2
d_call: .
v_call: TRBV12-3/TRBV12-4
clone_size: .
cdr3_nt: TGTGCCAGCGAAGGATGGCGCGGCTACAGCTTC
cdr3_aa: CASEGWRGYSF

j_call: TRBJ1-2
d_call: TRBD1
v_call: TRBV5-5
clone_size: .
cdr3_nt: TGTCCCAGCAGCTTATTGACCAGGGGGGACGGCTACACCTTC
cdr3_aa: CPSSLLTRGDGYTF

j_call: TRBJ2-3
d_call: .
v_call: TRBV11-3
clone_size: .
cdr3_nt: TGTACCAGCAGCTTAAGAACAGGACACACAGATACGCAGTGTTTT
cdr3_aa: CTSSLRTGHTDTQCF

j_call: TRBJ1-5
d_call: TRBD1
v_call: TRBV6-6
clone_size: many
cdr3_nt: TGTGCCAGCAGTTACCGGCAGGGGGCTCAGCCCCAGCATTTT
cdr3_aa: CASSYRQGAQPQHF

j_call: TRBJ1-1
d_call: .
v_call: TRBV6-1
clone_size: once
cdr3_nt: TGTGCCAGCAGCGATGGGCCGGGGACCGGAGCTGAAGCTCTCTTT
cdr3_aa: CASSDGPGTGAEALF

j_call: TRBJ2-3
d_call: .
v_call: TRBV11-3
clone_size: .
cdr3_nt: TGTGCCAGCAACTCCAGCGACAGAACGCAGTATTTT
cdr3_aa: CASNSSDRTQYF

j_call: TRBJ2-1
d_call: TRBD2
v_call: TRBV6-5
clone_size: .
cdr3_nt: TGTACCAGCAGTTACGGGGGTTCGGGGGGTTCTAATTACAACGAGCAGTTCTTC
cdr3_aa: CTSSYGGSGGSNYNEQFF

j_call: TRBJ2-1
d_call: .
v_call: TRBV20-1
clone_size: .
cdr3_nt: TGCAGTGCTAGTACTAGGGCTCCCGGGGGCAATGGGCAGTTCTTC
cdr3_aa: CSASTRAPGGNGQFF

j_call: TRBJ1-3
d_call: .
v_call: TRBV12-3/TRBV12-4
clone_size: .
cdr3_nt: TGTGCCAGCAGTTTCTCCGGGGGGCGCTCTGAAAACACCATATATTTT
cdr3_aa: CASSFSGGRSENTIYF

j_call: TRBJ2-1
d_call: .
v_call: TRBV11-3
clone_size: .
cdr3_nt: TGTGCTAGCAACTTTGGTGAGCAATACAATGAGCAGTTCTTC
cdr3_aa: CASNFGEQYNEQFF

j_call: TRBJ1-1
d_call: .
v_call: TRBV29-1
clone_size: .
cdr3_nt: TGCAGTGCCGGACTATGGGAAGCTTTCTTT
cdr3_aa: CSAGLWEAFF

j_call: TRBJ2-3
d_call: TRBD2
v_call: TRBV11-2
clone_size: .
cdr3_nt: TGTGCCAGCATCGACAGAGGGACTAGGGACGCTAAGGGCACAGATACGCAGTATTTT
cdr3_aa: CASIDRGTRDAKGTDTQYF

j_call: TRBJ2-3
d_call: .
v_call: TRBV11-3
clone_size: .
cdr3_nt: TGTGCCAGCAGCATATTACTAGTCCCAACGCACTATTTT
cdr3_aa: CASSILLVPTHYF

j_call: TRBJ2-3
d_call: .
v_call: TRBV5-6
clone_size: .
cdr3_nt: TGTGCCAGCAGCTGTGGCTCAGGGGTGTTTTTCAGAGATACGCAGTATTTT
cdr3_aa: CASSCGSGVFFRDTQYF

j_call: TRBJ1-2
d_call: .
v_call: TRBV6-6
clone_size: few
cdr3_nt: TGTGCCACTATTAGGGCCTTAAACTATGGCTACACCTTC
cdr3_aa: CATIRALNYGYTF

j_call: TRBJ2-3
d_call: .
v_call: TRBV6-5
clone_size: many
cdr3_nt: TGTGCCAGCAGTGATGGACGTCGTACGCAGTATTTT
cdr3_aa: CASSDGRRTQYF

j_call: TRBJ1-1
d_call: .
v_call: TRBV12-3/TRBV12-4
clone_size: many
cdr3_nt: TGTGCCAGCAGTTTACGGACAGTCGGAACTGAAGCTTTCTTT
cdr3_aa: CASSLRTVGTEAFF

j_call: TRBJ2-5
d_call: .
v_call: TRBV5-4
clone_size: .
cdr3_nt: TGTGCCAGCAGCTTAGGGGCCGACAACCAAGAGACCCAGAACTTC
cdr3_aa: CASSLGADNQETQNF

j_call: TRBJ2-2
d_call: .
v_call: TRBV6-1
clone_size: once
cdr3_nt: TGTGCCAGCACGATGGAAACGAACACCGGGGAGCCGTTTTTT
cdr3_aa: CASTMETNTGEPFF

j_call: TRBJ1-6
d_call: .
v_call: TRBV6-6
clone_size: .
cdr3_nt: TGTGTCAGCAGTTACGCGGGGTCAAGCTCCTATAATTCACCCCTCCACTTT
cdr3_aa: CVSSYAGSSSYNSPLHF

j_call: TRBJ2-7
d_call: .
v_call: TRBV5-4
clone_size: .
cdr3_nt: TGTACCAGCAGCGCCAGCTCCTACGAGCAGCACTTC
cdr3_aa: CTSSASSYEQHF

j_call: TRBJ2-1
d_call: .
v_call: TRBV5-6
clone_size: few
cdr3_nt: TGTGCCAGCAGCTTCCCCGAGGGGTACAATGAGCAGTTCTTC
cdr3_aa: CASSFPEGYNEQFF

j_call: TRBJ1-4
d_call: .
v_call: TRBV11-2
clone_size: once
cdr3_nt: TGTGCCAGCAGCTATCGGGGGGTATCTAATGAAAAACTGTATTTT
cdr3_aa: CASSYRGVSNEKLYF

j_call: TRBJ2-5
d_call: .
v_call: TRBV5-5
clone_size: .
cdr3_nt: TGTGCCAGCAGCCCTAGGACCCGCCAGGAGACCCAGTACTTC
cdr3_aa: CASSPRTRQETQYF

j_call: TRBJ2-5
d_call: TRBD2
v_call: TRBV11-3
clone_size: .
cdr3_nt: TGTGCCAGCAGCTTGCCCCAGGGGACTAGCGGGGCCCATGAGAACCAGTACTTC
cdr3_aa: CASSLPQGTSGAHENQYF

j_call: TRBJ1-1
d_call: TRBD1
v_call: TRBV4-3
clone_size: many
cdr3_nt: TGCGCCAGCAGCCAAGACTCGACAGGGCCCCTTGTCGGAAAAGCTTTCTTT
cdr3_aa: CASSQDSTGPLVGKAFF

j_call: TRBJ2-6
d_call: TRBD1
v_call: TRBV12-3/TRBV12-4
clone_size: few
cdr3_nt: TGTGCCAGCGGAGACAGGGGGTCTTCTGGGGCCAACGTCCTGACTTTC
cdr3_aa: CASGDRGSSGANVLTF

j_call: TRBJ1-3
d_call: .
v_call: TRBV6-1
clone_size: few
cdr3_nt: TGTGCCAGCAGTGAAGCTCTGACAGTCACCAACTCTGGAAACACCATATATTTT
cdr3_aa: CASSEALTVTNSGNTIYF

j_call: TRBJ2-3
d_call: TRBD2
v_call: TRBV6-2/TRBV6-3
clone_size: .
cdr3_nt: TGTGCCATCAGTAATAGCGGGAATCCCACAGATACGCAGTATTTT
cdr3_aa: CAISNSGNPTDTQYF

j_call: TRBJ2-1
d_call: .
v_call: TRBV6-5
clone_size: once
cdr3_nt: TGTGCCAGCAGCCCTGGGGCTTCGTCGGGCGATGAGCGGTTCTTT
cdr3_aa: CASSPGASSGDERFF

j_call: TRBJ1-3
d_call: .
v_call: TRBV7-8
clone_size: .
cdr3_nt: TGTGCCAGCAGCTTAGCTTCGATGATCGGAAACACCATATATTTT
cdr3_aa: CASSLASMIGNTIYF

j_call: TRBJ2-1
d_call: TRBD1
v_call: TRBV20-1
clone_size: many
cdr3_nt: TGCAGTGCTAGAGATTCGACAGGGTCTGCTAATGAGCAGTTCTTC
cdr3_aa: CSARDSTGSANEQFF